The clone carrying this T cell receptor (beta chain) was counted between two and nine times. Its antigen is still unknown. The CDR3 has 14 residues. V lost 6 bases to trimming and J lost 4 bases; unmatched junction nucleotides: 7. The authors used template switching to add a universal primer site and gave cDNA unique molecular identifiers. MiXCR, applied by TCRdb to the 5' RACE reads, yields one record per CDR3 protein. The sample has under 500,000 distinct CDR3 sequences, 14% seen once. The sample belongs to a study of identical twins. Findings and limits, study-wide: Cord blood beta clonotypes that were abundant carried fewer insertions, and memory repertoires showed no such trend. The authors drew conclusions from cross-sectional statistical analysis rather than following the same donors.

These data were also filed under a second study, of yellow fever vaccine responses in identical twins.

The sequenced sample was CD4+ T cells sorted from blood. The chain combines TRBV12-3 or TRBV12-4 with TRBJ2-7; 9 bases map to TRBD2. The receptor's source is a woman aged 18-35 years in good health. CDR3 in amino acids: CASRQAGGGYEQYF. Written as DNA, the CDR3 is TGTGCCAGCAGGCAAGCGGGAGGCGGTTACGAGCAGTACTTC.